The 15 T cell receptor beta chains below were found in one sample sequenced in a study of blood T cell repertoires in COVID-19. Clones were read by immunoSEQ multiplex PCR, and TCRdb kept only the in-frame ones, dropping some. The top ten hold 1% of the sample, which has about 310,000 clones, around 90% seen once. Sequenced sample: peripheral blood. The receptors here all came from a man in his fifties with active or convalescent COVID-19.

The chain combines TRBV2 with TRBJ2-1, with a weak D call TRBD2 (5 bases). CDR1 and CDR2 (germline): SNHLY, FYNNEI. Trimming stripped 3 bases from V and 3 bases from J, with 12 bases between. The CDR3 consists of 15 residues. The DNA of the CDR3 is TGTGCCAGCAGTGAGCGGCTAGCCTTCTACAATGAGCAGTTCTTC. This codes for CASSERLAFYNEQFF.

The gene calls are TRBV5-4 and TRBJ2-3; possibly TRBD2 for D (7 bases). V lost 4 bases and J 0 bases, leaving 15 bases between the germline ends. The CDR3 covers 16 residues. Germline CDR1 is SGHNT and CDR2 is YYREEE (reference sequence). In DNA, the CDR3 is TGTGCCAGCAGCCCCGGGGGGCGGTCTAGCACAGATACGCAGTATTTT. Protein product: CASSPGGRSSTDTQYF.

CDR3 DNA: TGTGCCAGCAGTTACGAGGCTAGTCGATACCAGTACTTC. This translates into CASSYEASRYQYF. J is TRBJ2-7 and V is TRBV6-6, with no clear D. Trimming left V 2 bases short and J 10 bases short, with 15 bases between. Germline CDR1 MNHNY, CDR2 SVGAGI (reference sequence). There are 13 residues in the CDR3.

The genes are TRBV3-1 (or the pseudogene TRBV3-2) and TRBJ2-1; 15 bases fit TRBD2. Germline CDR1 is LGHDT and CDR2 is YNNKEL (reference sequence). CDR3 size: 19 residues. The V segment lost 3 bases and the J segment 7 bases; nucleotides outside the gene matches: 13. The CDR3 loop reads CASSQVTGTSGRPSNEQFF. For the CDR3, the DNA is TGTGCCAGCAGCCAGGTGACCGGGACTAGCGGGAGGCCCTCTAATGAGCAGTTCTTC.

This clone has just one count. V usage is TRBV20-1 and J usage is TRBJ1-2; 9 bases line up with TRBD1. Germline loops: CDR1 DFQATT, CDR2 SNEGSKA (reference sequence). The junction had 6 bases not matched to a gene; V was cut back by 8 bases and J by 8 bases. The CDR3 runs to 11 residues. The chain's CDR3 is CSLWTGDGYTF. For the CDR3, the DNA is TGCAGTCTGTGGACAGGGGACGGCTACACCTTC.

Comments on this clone: Other DNA sequences in this sample translate to the same CDR3. The chain joins TRBV5-1 to TRBJ1-2, with TRBD1 identical over 8 bases. The germline V gene encodes CDR1 SGHRS and CDR2 YFSETQ. The CDR3 is made up of 13 amino acids. After removal of 4 bases from V and 3 bases from J, the junction contained 2 bases not matched to a gene. CDR3 in DNA: TGCGCCAGCAGCGGGGGACAGGACTATGGCTACACCTTC. It translates to CASSGGQDYGYTF. Using reference TRBV5-1 and TRBJ1-2 for the parts outside the CDR3, the full variable domain is KAGVTQTPRYLIKTRGQQVTLSCSPISGHRSVSWYQQTPGQGLQFLFEYFSETQRNKGNFPGRFSGRQFSNSRSEMNVSTLELGDSALYLCASSGGQDYGYTFGSGTRLTVV.

V usage is TRBV11-3 and J usage is TRBJ2-3; D not certain. Germline V gene data show CDR1 as SGHNT and CDR2 as YENEEA. The V and J ends lost 5 bases and 2 bases respectively, with 5 bases between them. CDR3 length: 12 amino acids. The CDR3 region has the DNA TGTGCCAGCAGCCAAAACACAGATACGCAGTATTTT. The encoded protein is CASSQNTDTQYF.

The chain joins TRBV7-8 to TRBJ2-1; 10 bases match TRBD2. The CDR3 spans 16 residues. Germline V gene data show CDR1 as SGHVS and CDR2 as FQNEAQ. The V and J ends lost 6 bases and 3 bases, in that order; junction bases with no gene match: 8. The CDR3 DNA reads TGTGCCAGCAGTCCTCGGACTAGCGGAGGCTACAATGAGCAGTTCTTC. It codes for CASSPRTSGGYNEQFF.

The chain joins TRBV1 to TRBJ2-7; the table's D call of TRBD2 was not tested on the DNA. TRBV1 is a listed pseudogene. The CDR3 contains 14 residues. The CDR3 is CTSSPRRGCYEQYF. The CDR3 nucleotides are TGCACCAGCAGCCCCCGGCGCGGGTGCTACGAGCAGTACTTC.

The V gene is TRBV28, the J gene TRBJ1-2; no firm D call. CDR3 length: 12 amino acids. V shed 3 bases and J shed 5 bases, with 7 bases lying between them. Germline-derived CDR1 and CDR2 are MDHEN and SYDVKM. CDR3 nucleotide sequence: TGTGCCAGCAGTTTGAGGGCGTATGGCTACACCTTC. Protein product: CASSLRAYGYTF.

This rearrangement joins TRBV5-1 to TRBJ1-2; D remains unclear. With 0 bases removed from V and 4 bases from J, the gap between germline ends came to 19 bases. There are 17 residues in the CDR3. Germline CDR1 SGHRS, CDR2 YFSETQ. The CDR3 nucleotides are TGCGCCAGCAGCTTGGAGCCAGGACTCACCTCTCTCTATGGCTACACCTTC. This gives the protein CASSLEPGLTSLYGYTF. Complete variable domain (other parts from reference TRBV5-1 and TRBJ1-2): KAGVTQTPRYLIKTRGQQVTLSCSPISGHRSVSWYQQTPGQGLQFLFEYFSETQRNKGNFPGRFSGRQFSNSRSEMNVSTLELGDSALYLCASSLEPGLTSLYGYTFGSGTRLTVV.

The count of this clone is one. Within the sample, other DNA sequences also encode this same CDR3. The V and J genes are TRBV30 and TRBJ1-5; 7 bases align to TRBD1. The CDR3 has 14 amino acids. Germline CDR1 is GTSNPN and CDR2 is SVGIG (reference sequence). Germline trimming cut 0 bases from V and 5 bases from J; bases unmatched to any gene: 4. CDR3 loop: CAWSVRDSYQPQHF. CDR3 DNA: TGTGCCTGGAGTGTAAGGGACAGCTATCAGCCCCAGCATTTT.

The chain couples TRBV5-1 to TRBJ2-3; D is perhaps TRBD1 (6 bases). The CDR3 is 13 residues long. Trimming removed 6 bases at V and 6 bases at J, with 14 bases between. Germline CDR1 is SGHRS and CDR2 is YFSETQ. CDR3 sequence reads: CASTQGQGDTQYF. CDR3 DNA sequence: TGCGCCAGCACACAGGGCCAGGGGGATACGCAGTATTTT.

J is TRBJ2-7 and V is TRBV6-5; D is perhaps TRBD1 (6 bases). The germline gives CDR1 MNHEY, CDR2 SVGAGI. This CDR3 spans 13 amino acids. V was clipped by 8 bases and J by 6 bases, with 17 bases between them. CDR3 nucleotides: TGTGCCAGCCGGGGCAGGGACAATGGCGAGCAGTACTTC. It translates to CASRGRDNGEQYF.

This chain uses TRBV5-5 with TRBJ2-5; 8 bases align to TRBD1. Germline V CDR1 and CDR2: SGHKS, YYEKEE (reference sequence). V was clipped by 3 bases and J by 5 bases; unmatched bases: 6. CDR3 length: 14 amino acids. CDR3 loop: CASSSDRDGETQYF. DNA for the CDR3: TGTGCCAGCAGCTCGGACAGGGATGGGGAGACCCAGTACTTC. Looking up the rest from reference TRBV5-5 and TRBJ2-5 gives the full variable domain: DAGVTQSPTHLIKTRGQQVTLRCSPISGHKSVSWYQQVLGQGPQFIFQYYEKEERGRGNFPDRFSARQFPNYSSELNVNALLLGDSALYLCASSSDRDGETQYFGPGTRLLVL.